Below, 30 T cell receptor beta chains from the same sample are listed, as sequenced in a study of somatic mutations in cytotoxic T cells in rheumatoid arthritis. TCRdb's table, derived via immunoSEQ multiplex PCR, lists solely in-frame clones and lacks some. The sample has more than 15,000 clones; about four fifths are singletons. The sequenced material came from CD8+ T cells sorted from blood. These receptors were collected from an adult with rheumatoid arthritis.

The rearrangement links TRBV7-6 to TRBJ2-2, with 8 bases that match TRBD2. The length of the CDR3 is 17 residues. Trimming took 2 bases from V and 6 from J; bases not matched to a gene: 11. Looked up from germline, CDR1 is SGHVS and CDR2 is FNYEAQ. The CDR3 DNA reads as TGTGCCAGCAGCTTATTAATCCGGGAGGGGTCCGCCGGGGAGCTGTTTTTT. Protein: CASSLLIREGSAGELFF.

V gene TRBV19 combines with J gene TRBJ2-1; the D call may be TRBD1 or TRBD2 (5 bases each). The CDR3 extends over 14 amino acids. Germline CDR1 LNHDA, CDR2 SQIVND (reference sequence). The V and J ends lost 7 bases and 6 bases respectively, with 16 bases between them. CDR3 DNA sequence: TGTGCCAGTACCCGAGTGGGACGGGGCAATGAGCAGTTCTTC. Amino acid sequence: CASTRVGRGNEQFF.

V is TRBV6-6 and J is TRBJ2-1; D ambiguous. CDR3 length equals 15 residues. V lost 2 bases and J 4 bases, leaving 12 bases between the germline ends. In germline, CDR1 is MNHNY, CDR2 SVGAGI (reference sequence). In DNA form, the CDR3 reads TGTGCCAGCAGTTACATAAGGGTAGGGTACAATGAGCAGTTCTTC. This translates into CASSYIRVGYNEQFF.

The genes are TRBV6-6 and TRBJ1-5; 8 nucleotides agree with TRBD1. The germline V gene encodes CDR1 MNHNY and CDR2 SVGAGI (reference sequence). V shed 0 bases and J 5 bases; nucleotides not matched to a gene: 6. The CDR3 spans 16 residues. In DNA, the CDR3 is TGTGCCAGCAGTTACTCGACCAGGGGGCTCGATCAGCCCCAGCATTTT. Amino acids: CASSYSTRGLDQPQHF.

This clone was seen a few times. The chain is built from TRBV19 and TRBJ1-1; 7 nucleotides match TRBD1. CDR1 and CDR2 from the germline V gene are LNHDA and SQIVND (reference sequence). CDR3 length equals 13 residues. The junction had 13 bases not matched to a gene; V was cut back by 7 bases and J by 11 bases. This chain's CDR3 is CASTQGGVVAAFF. The CDR3 DNA reads TGTGCCAGTACTCAGGGGGGAGTTGTCGCGGCTTTCTTT.

The chain has TRBV2 and TRBJ2-2; 7 nucleotides agree with TRBD2. Germline V gives CDR1 SNHLY, CDR2 FYNNEI. Trimming at V came to 7 bases and at J to 4 bases, leaving 0 bases not matched to a gene. CDR3 length equals 12 residues. In nucleotides, the CDR3 is TGTGCCAGCACGGGGGGCACCGGGGAGCTGTTTTTT. Its protein product is CASTGGTGELFF.

The chain uses TRBV27 and TRBJ2-5, with 7 bases identical to TRBD2. CDR1 is MNHEY, CDR2 SMNVEV, per germline (reference sequence). This CDR3 spans 15 amino acids. J lost 3 bases, V lost 4 bases, and 8 bases had no gene match. The CDR3 nucleotides read TGTGCCAGCAGTTCCGCCCTAGCGGCGGAAGAGACCCAGTACTTC. Amino acids: CASSSALAAEETQYF.

The chain links TRBV19 to TRBJ1-1, with 7 bases identical to TRBD1. Trimming took 9 bases from V and 4 from J; bases not matched to a gene: 8. The CDR3 runs to 13 residues. The V gene's germline CDR1 is LNHDA and CDR2 SQIVND (reference sequence). CDR3 loop: CASLQGKFTEAFF. CDR3 in DNA: TGTGCCAGCCTACAGGGGAAGTTCACTGAAGCTTTCTTT.

This chain uses TRBV10-3 with TRBJ2-1, with D perhaps matching TRBD1 or TRBD2 (6 bases each). The CDR3 is 14 residues long. The germline V and J ends were trimmed by 6 bases and 3 bases, with 12 bases remaining between them. Germline CDR1 and CDR2: ENHRY and SYGVKD. CDR3 nucleotide sequence: TGTGCCATCAGACCAGGGGAGGTCTACAATGAGCAGTTCTTC. Translated, it gives CAIRPGEVYNEQFF.

The rearrangement joins TRBV5-1 to TRBJ1-5, with a possible D match to TRBD1 (5 bases). Per germline, CDR1 SGHRS and CDR2 YFSETQ. The CDR3 is made up of 14 amino acids. The germline V and J ends were trimmed by 6 bases and 3 bases, with 13 bases remaining between them. The CDR3 region has the DNA TGCGCCAGCACCTCAGGGTTCGACAATCAGCCCCAGCATTTT. Its translation is CASTSGFDNQPQHF.

This clone counts as medium-sized. The chain carries TRBV2 and TRBJ2-1; D not resolved. V was cut by 4 bases and J by 6 bases, with 10 bases left in between. The CDR3 loop spans 13 amino acids. The germline CDR1 and CDR2 sequences are SNHLY and FYNNEI. CDR3 in DNA: TGTGCCAGCAGTGGGTTCCTTGGCAATGAGCAGTTCTTC. Its protein is CASSGFLGNEQFF. Complete variable domain (other parts from reference TRBV2 and TRBJ2-1): EPEVTQTPSHQVTQMGQEVILRCVPISNHLYFYWYRQILGQKVEFLVSFYNNEISEKSEIFDDQFSVERPDGSNFTLKIRSTKLEDSAMYFCASSGFLGNEQFFGPGTRLTVL.

The chain has TRBV5-8 and TRBJ1-1; D gene ambiguous. Germline CDR1 is SGHTS and CDR2 is YDEGEE. V was trimmed by 0 bases and J by 1 base, leaving 7 bases between them. There are 14 residues in the CDR3. The DNA of the CDR3 is TGTGCCAGCAGCTTGGGTATGGGGAACACTGAAGCTTTCTTT. Its protein product is CASSLGMGNTEAFF.

The rearrangement links TRBV6-5 to TRBJ2-1, with TRBD2 matching over 7 bases. The CDR3 is made up of 15 amino acids. Germline trimming cut 0 bases from V and 4 bases from J; bases unmatched to any gene: 3. The germline gives CDR1 MNHEY, CDR2 SVGAGI. The CDR3 nucleotides are TGTGCCAGCAGTTACTCTCCAGCGGGGTACAATGAGCAGTTCTTC. Protein sequence: CASSYSPAGYNEQFF.

The chain joins TRBV6-1 to TRBJ2-7, with TRBD2 identical over 7 bases. CDR3 length: 13 residues. Germline V gene data show CDR1 as MNHNS and CDR2 as SASEGT. Trimming removed 8 bases from V and 1 base from J; junction bases left unmatched: 5. CDR3 sequence: CASHTGGSYEQYF. The CDR3 DNA is TGTGCCAGCCACACGGGAGGATCCTACGAGCAGTACTTC.

V gene TRBV6-1 combines with J gene TRBJ2-3; a possible D gene is TRBD2 (6 bases). The CDR3 runs to 15 residues. V was pared by 1 base and J by 3 bases, with 11 bases between. The V gene's germline CDR1 is MNHNS and CDR2 SASEGT. The CDR3 DNA sequence: TGTGCCAGCAGTGAAGGCCTTGGGGGGACAGATACGCAGTATTTT. It yields the protein CASSEGLGGTDTQYF.

The gene calls are TRBV10-3 and TRBJ2-3, with D possibly being TRBD2 (6 bases). CDR3 length: 16 amino acids. The germline V gene encodes CDR1 ENHRY and CDR2 SYGVKD. The V end lost 0 bases, the J end lost 2 bases, and 12 bases lay between the germline ends. The chain's CDR3 is CAISESMGLATDTQYF. The CDR3 DNA follows: TGTGCCATCAGTGAGTCGATGGGACTCGCCACAGATACGCAGTATTTT.

The sample holds a few counts of this clone. This rearrangement joins TRBV19 to TRBJ2-2; 7 positions match TRBD2. The CDR3 is 15 residues long. The germline CDR1 and CDR2 sequences are LNHDA and SQIVND (reference sequence). J was trimmed by 2 bases and V by 8 bases; bases with no gene match: 8. The CDR3 reads CASETSRGNTGELFF. Here the CDR3 DNA reads TGTGCCAGTGAGACTAGCCGGGGAAACACCGGGGAGCTGTTTTTT.

This chain connects TRBV21-1 to TRBJ1-2. TRBV21-1 is tagged as a pseudogene. The CDR3 runs to 14 residues. The CDR3 is CASSKEVSRIGYTF. As DNA, the CDR3 is TGTGCCAGCAGCAAAGAAGTAAGCAGAATTGGCTACACCTTC.

The V gene is TRBV10-2, the J gene TRBJ2-7; D remains unclear. The germline V and J ends were trimmed by 5 bases and 0 bases, with 2 bases remaining between them. Germline V gene data show CDR1 as WSHSY and CDR2 as SAAADI. The CDR3 length is 11 residues. The CDR3 DNA sequence: TGCGCCAGCAGTCCCTCCTACGAGCAGTACTTC. Its protein product is CASSPSYEQYF.

The chain has TRBV5-8 and TRBJ1-5; maybe TRBD1 (5 bases). V shed 1 base and J shed 0 bases, with 8 bases lying between them. Germline assignment: CDR1 SGHTS and CDR2 YDEGEE. CDR3 length: 15 amino acids. CDR3 sequence reads: CASSLRQYSNQPQHF. DNA of the CDR3: TGTGCCAGCAGCTTGCGACAGTATAGCAATCAGCCCCAGCATTTT.

The rearrangement uses TRBV11-2 and TRBJ2-7, with no clear D. V was pared by 3 bases and J by 4 bases, with 13 bases between. CDR1 is SGHAT and CDR2 is FQNNGV in the germline V gene. This CDR3 contains 14 residues. The CDR3 here is CASSLGVIGYEQYF. CDR3 DNA: TGTGCCAGCAGCTTGGGTGTAATCGGTTACGAGCAGTACTTC.

This chain connects TRBV2 to TRBJ2-1, with TRBD2 as a possible D gene (6 bases). Trimming pared 6 bases from V and 7 bases from J, leaving 10 bases between. Germline V gene data show CDR1 as SNHLY and CDR2 as FYNNEI. The CDR3 has 12 amino acids. The CDR3 DNA is TGTGCCAGCAGGGACTATCTTAATGAGCAGTTCTTC. This sequence encodes CASRDYLNEQFF.

The V call is TRBV4-3, the J call TRBJ2-1, with TRBD1 as a possible D gene (5 bases). The CDR3 loop spans 17 amino acids. The germline gives CDR1 LGHNA, CDR2 YSLEER. Deletions cut 0 bases from V and 6 bases from J, with 18 bases between. CDR3 DNA: TGCGCCAGCAGCCAAGATGGGGCTACCTACCTTGCCAATGAGCAGTTCTTC. It encodes CASSQDGATYLANEQFF.

This clone has just a few counts. This rearrangement joins TRBV5-6 to TRBJ2-1; no clear D gene. The CDR3 spans 14 residues. V was cut by 0 bases and J by 4 bases, with 8 bases left in between. Germline CDR1 is SGHDT and CDR2 is YYEEEE. CDR3 bases: TGTGCCAGCAGCTTGGACGCTGTTTACAATGAGCAGTTCTTC. Translating gives CASSLDAVYNEQFF.

As DNA, the CDR3 is TGTGCCAGCAGTTTACCAGGGACCGGTGGTGAGCAGTTCTTC. This translates into CASSLPGTGGEQFF. This chain joins TRBV28 and TRBJ2-1; D could derive from TRBD1 or TRBD2 (5 bases each). In germline, CDR1 is MDHEN, CDR2 SYDVKM. V was pared by 2 bases and J by 9 bases, with 14 bases between. This CDR3 comprises 14 residues.

The chain is built from TRBV27 and TRBJ2-7, with a weak D call TRBD2 (6 bases). Trimming removed 6 bases at V and 3 bases at J, with 18 bases between. Germline lookup yields CDR1 MNHEY and CDR2 SMNVEV (reference sequence). The length of the CDR3 is 15 residues. The CDR3 DNA reads TGTGCCAGCAGAACGGGTGGGGGGTGGCTCTACGAGCAGTACTTC. This sequence encodes CASRTGGGWLYEQYF.

This clone was counted between two and nine times. V and J are TRBV6-1 and TRBJ1-5; unclear D gene. Germline CDR1 is MNHNS and CDR2 is SASEGT. There are 15 residues in the CDR3. V lost 2 bases to trimming and J lost 4 bases, with 12 bases between them. CDR3 bases: TGTGCCAGCAGTGAACCGGGTAGGAGAAATCAGCCCCAGCATTTT. Translating it yields CASSEPGRRNQPQHF.

The chain couples TRBV6-4 to TRBJ2-7; D is ambiguous. CDR1 is MRHNA, CDR2 SNTAGT, per germline. V was trimmed by 1 base and J by 3 bases, leaving 19 bases between them. The CDR3 runs to 17 residues. The CDR3 DNA reads TGTGCCAGCAGTGACTTACCACGGGTCGGGTGGCACTACGAGCAGTACTTC. It specifies CASSDLPRVGWHYEQYF.

This clone showed up just once. V is TRBV6-6 and J is TRBJ2-7, with D unclear. This CDR3 contains 14 residues. The germline V and J ends were trimmed by 5 bases and 0 bases, with 11 bases remaining between them. Germline CDR1 and CDR2: MNHNY and SVGAGI (reference sequence). The CDR3 protein is CASSPPAFSYEQYF. DNA of the CDR3: TGTGCCAGCAGTCCCCCAGCGTTCTCCTACGAGCAGTACTTC.

Sample share makes this clone medium-sized (0.01 to 0.1%). The chain employs TRBV10-3 and TRBJ1-1, with 7 bases identical to TRBD1. CDR3 length equals 16 residues. With V trimmed by 3 bases and J by 3 bases, 10 bases remained unmatched. CDR1 is ENHRY, CDR2 SYGVKD, per germline. CDR3 DNA: TGTGCCATCAGTGATCCAAAGACAGGGTGGGACACTGAAGCTTTCTTT. This sequence encodes CAISDPKTGWDTEAFF.